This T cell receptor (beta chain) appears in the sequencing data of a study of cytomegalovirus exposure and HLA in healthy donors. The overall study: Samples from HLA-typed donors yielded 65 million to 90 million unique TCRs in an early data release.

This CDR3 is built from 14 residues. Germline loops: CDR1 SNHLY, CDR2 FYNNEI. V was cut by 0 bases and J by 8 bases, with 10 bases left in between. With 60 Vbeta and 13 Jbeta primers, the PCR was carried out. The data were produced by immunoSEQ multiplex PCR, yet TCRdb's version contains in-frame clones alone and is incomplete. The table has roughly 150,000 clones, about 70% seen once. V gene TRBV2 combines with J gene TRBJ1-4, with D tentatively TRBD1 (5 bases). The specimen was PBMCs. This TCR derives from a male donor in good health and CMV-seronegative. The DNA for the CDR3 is TGTGCCAGCAGTGAAGCGCTCGGGGGAGAAAAACTGTTTTTT. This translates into CASSEALGGEKLFF.